This T cell receptor beta chain comes out of a study of cytomegalovirus exposure and HLA in healthy donors. As for the study in general: About 180 million T cells yielded 100 million or so unique TCR beta sequences, as an earlier analysis found.

Worth noting for this clone: The antigen is unknown.

Germline V lookup: CDR1 SGHTA, CDR2 FQGNSA. CDR3 length equals 13 residues. V was clipped by 4 bases and J by 7 bases; unmatched bases: 2. 13 Jbeta primers and 60 Vbeta primers were used for the PCR. Some clones are missing from TCRdb's copy, which holds only in-frame ones; the method was immunoSEQ multiplex PCR. The sample yields around 67,000 clones, about four fifths seen once. Findings and limits, study-wide: As a later analysis showed, several of the most significant clusters appeared to be linked to common viral pathogens. Available immune exposure information was restricted to CMV serostatus only. Prior analysis indicated that the majority of TCR beta V segments exhibited productivity approximately 87% or approximately 30% of the time.

The chain employs TRBV7-2 and TRBJ1-4; TRBD1 aligns across 8 bases. This receptor was identified in a man younger than 35 in good health and CMV-seropositive. The sequenced sample consisted of PBMCs. CDR3 amino acids: CASSSGGSEKLFF. The CDR3 DNA follows: TGTGCCAGCAGCTCAGGGGGCAGTGAAAAACTGTTTTTT.